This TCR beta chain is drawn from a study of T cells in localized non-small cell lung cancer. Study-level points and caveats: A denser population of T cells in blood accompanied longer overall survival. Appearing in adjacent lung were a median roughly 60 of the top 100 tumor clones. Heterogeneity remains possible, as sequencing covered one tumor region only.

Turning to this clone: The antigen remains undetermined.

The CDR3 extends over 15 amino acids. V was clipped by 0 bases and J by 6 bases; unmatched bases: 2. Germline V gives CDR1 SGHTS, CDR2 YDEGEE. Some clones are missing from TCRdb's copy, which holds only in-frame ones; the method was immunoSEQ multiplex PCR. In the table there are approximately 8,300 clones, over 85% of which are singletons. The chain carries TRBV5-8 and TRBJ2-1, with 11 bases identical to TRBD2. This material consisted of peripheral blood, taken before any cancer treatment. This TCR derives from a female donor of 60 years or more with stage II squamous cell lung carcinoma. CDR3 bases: TGTGCCAGCAGCTTGGGGACTAGCGGGTCCAATGAGCAGTTCTTC. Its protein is CASSLGTSGSNEQFF.